This T cell receptor beta chain is drawn from a study of T cells after yellow fever vaccination. MiXCR, run by TCRdb on the 5' RACE reads, gives a single entry per CDR3 protein. Among 350,000 to 550,000 distinct CDR3 sequences, 15% to 20% were seen once, and the ten largest hold 18%. CDR1 and CDR2 (germline): MNHEY, SMNVEV (reference sequence). V was trimmed by 0 bases and J by 4 bases, leaving 9 bases between them. The CDR3 runs to 15 residues. This clonotype occurred many times. The clonotype was recovered from a man aged 18-30 years who received the YFV17D yellow fever vaccine. The specimen was PBMCs, collected before the yellow fever booster vaccination. The genes are TRBV27 and TRBJ2-2; D is unresolved. This CDR3 is CASSLSHPRTGELFF. CDR3 nucleotides: TGTGCCAGCAGTTTATCGCATCCTCGCACCGGGGAGCTGTTTTTT.